The rows below give T cell receptor beta chains drawn from one sample of a study of cytomegalovirus exposure and HLA in healthy donors. Sequencing used immunoSEQ multiplex PCR; TCRdb keeps in-frame clones, though not all of them. This sample has over 30,000 clones, with approximately 67% found just once. The sample consisted of PBMCs. The receptors originated from a man aged 35 to 55 in good health and CMV-seropositive. Both conserved end residues are part of each CDR3. A D gene is named only where the DNA matches it firmly. Expanded clones are given a class, and other clones once, few, many or no size at all.

abundance: -; j_gene: TRBJ2-7; d_gene: TRBD1; v_gene: TRBV27; CDR3nt: TGTGCCAGCACAAAGACAGGGGGCGGCGGGCAGTACTTC; CDR3aa: CASTKTGGGGQYF
abundance: -; j_gene: TRBJ2-2; d_gene: -; v_gene: TRBV5-1; CDR3nt: TGCGCCAGCAGCCGAGCGACAGGCCCTACGAACACCGGGGAGCTGTTTTTT; CDR3aa: CASSRATGPTNTGELFF
abundance: -; j_gene: TRBJ1-2; d_gene: -; v_gene: TRBV12-5; CDR3nt: TGTGCTAGTAGTCCCCCCATGCCAGTTTATGGCTACACCTTC; CDR3aa: CASSPPMPVYGYTF
abundance: -; j_gene: TRBJ1-3; d_gene: -; v_gene: TRBV7-9; CDR3nt: TGTGCCAGCAGTTGGGAGGGTGTCGGCGGAAACACCATATATTTT; CDR3aa: CASSWEGVGGNTIYF
abundance: -; j_gene: TRBJ1-5; d_gene: TRBD1; v_gene: TRBV7-2; CDR3nt: TGTGCCAGCAGCCCAGACAGGGATCAGACCCAGCATTTT; CDR3aa: CASSPDRDQTQHF
abundance: few; j_gene: TRBJ2-3; d_gene: -; v_gene: TRBV5-1; CDR3nt: TGCGCCAGCAGCTACGCAGGGTCTACGCAGTATTTT; CDR3aa: CASSYAGSTQYF
abundance: once; j_gene: TRBJ1-1; d_gene: -; v_gene: TRBV12-2; CDR3nt: TGTGCAAGTCGCTCCCCGGCGGGATCACAGACTGAAGCTTTCTTT; CDR3aa: CASRSPAGSQTEAFF
abundance: -; j_gene: TRBJ2-7; d_gene: TRBD1; v_gene: TRBV27; CDR3nt: TGTGCCAGAGCGACAGGGACCCCCCCCGAGCAGTACTTC; CDR3aa: CARATGTPPEQYF
abundance: -; j_gene: TRBJ2-4; d_gene: TRBD2; v_gene: TRBV27; CDR3nt: TGTGCCAGCAGTTCGATTAGCGGGCTAGCCAAAAACATTCAGTACTTC; CDR3aa: CASSSISGLAKNIQYF
abundance: few; j_gene: TRBJ1-5; d_gene: TRBD1; v_gene: TRBV5-8; CDR3nt: TGTGCCAGCAGACCGGGACAGCATAGCAATCAGCCCCAGCATTTT; CDR3aa: CASRPGQHSNQPQHF
abundance: -; j_gene: TRBJ1-1; d_gene: -; v_gene: TRBV18; CDR3nt: TGTGCCAGCTCACCACAGAAGGACAGTGCGACTGAAGCTTTCTTT; CDR3aa: CASSPQKDSATEAFF
abundance: few; j_gene: TRBJ2-5; d_gene: -; v_gene: TRBV5-6; CDR3nt: TGTGCCAGCAGCTCCAAGGGGGCGGGGGAGACCCAGTACTTC; CDR3aa: CASSSKGAGETQYF
abundance: few; j_gene: TRBJ2-1; d_gene: -; v_gene: TRBV5-8; CDR3nt: TGTGCCAGCAGCTTGGTCAGGCAGACCGTCAATGAGCAGTTCTTC; CDR3aa: CASSLVRQTVNEQFF
abundance: -; j_gene: TRBJ1-4; d_gene: -; v_gene: TRBV18; CDR3nt: TGTGCCAGCTCCCAGGGGCCGAGTGAAAAACTGTTTTTT; CDR3aa: CASSQGPSEKLFF
abundance: few; j_gene: TRBJ2-5; d_gene: -; v_gene: TRBV7-2; CDR3nt: TGTGCCAGCAGCTCCGAGCCCAGGGGAGGGAAAAAGACCCAGTACTTC; CDR3aa: CASSSEPRGGKKTQYF
abundance: once; j_gene: TRBJ1-6; d_gene: -; v_gene: TRBV27; CDR3nt: TGTGCCAGCGCTGGGAGGGCTTCAAGCTCCTATAATTCACCCCTCCACTTT; CDR3aa: CASAGRASSSYNSPLHF
abundance: few; j_gene: TRBJ2-2; d_gene: -; v_gene: TRBV5-8; CDR3nt: TGTGCCAGCAGTCCCCGGGCCAGGGGGGCTCCCGGGGAGCTGTTTTTT; CDR3aa: CASSPRARGAPGELFF
abundance: -; j_gene: TRBJ2-3; d_gene: -; v_gene: TRBV5-6; CDR3nt: TGTGCCAGCAGCTTGGACAACGCAGATACGCAGTATTTT; CDR3aa: CASSLDNADTQYF